A selection of T cell receptor beta chains follows, all from one sample in a study of T cell repertoires in cytomegalovirus infection. Their cognate antigens are unknown. One entry per CDR3 protein, called by TCRdb with MiXCR from the reads. This sample has about 700,000 distinct CDR3 sequences, with around 35% found just once. The sequencing used cultured PBMCs, collected from culture after CMV antigen stimulation. Receptors were obtained from a human donor in good health (CMV status not recorded). Some clones in this sample may be carry-over from other donors' samples. Both conserved end residues are part of each CDR3. Size tells how often a clone was seen (once, few, many) or the class of an expanded clone, and some rows leave it out.

V gene: TRBV20-1
clone size: few
J gene: TRBJ2-4
CDR3 protein: CSARGQGPAKNIQYF

V gene: TRBV19
clone size: -
J gene: TRBJ2-1
CDR3 protein: CASSIDGGGLIYNEQFF

V gene: TRBV4-1
clone size: -
J gene: TRBJ2-5
CDR3 protein: CASSQEGLASETQYF

V gene: TRBV6-2/TRBV6-3
clone size: -
J gene: TRBJ1-1
CDR3 protein: CASSSSPGQSEAFF

V gene: TRBV3-1
clone size: -
J gene: TRBJ2-2
CDR3 protein: CASSHIGELFF

V gene: TRBV18
clone size: -
J gene: TRBJ1-1
CDR3 protein: CASSLGTGSKSGAFF

V gene: TRBV7-8
clone size: -
J gene: TRBJ1-2
CDR3 protein: CASSRDSYGYGYTF

V gene: TRBV2
clone size: -
J gene: TRBJ2-2
CDR3 protein: CASRFRGLDTGELFF

V gene: TRBV29-1
clone size: few
J gene: TRBJ2-1
CDR3 protein: CSVELRGSYNEQFF

V gene: TRBV7-3
clone size: -
J gene: TRBJ2-5
CDR3 protein: CASSLALIGGAGETQYF

V gene: TRBV12-5
clone size: few
J gene: TRBJ2-3
CDR3 protein: CASGLETSVDTQYF

V gene: TRBV7-6
clone size: -
J gene: TRBJ2-5
CDR3 protein: CASSLASSIETQYF

V gene: TRBV28
clone size: -
J gene: TRBJ1-1
CDR3 protein: CASSLFQPPEAFF